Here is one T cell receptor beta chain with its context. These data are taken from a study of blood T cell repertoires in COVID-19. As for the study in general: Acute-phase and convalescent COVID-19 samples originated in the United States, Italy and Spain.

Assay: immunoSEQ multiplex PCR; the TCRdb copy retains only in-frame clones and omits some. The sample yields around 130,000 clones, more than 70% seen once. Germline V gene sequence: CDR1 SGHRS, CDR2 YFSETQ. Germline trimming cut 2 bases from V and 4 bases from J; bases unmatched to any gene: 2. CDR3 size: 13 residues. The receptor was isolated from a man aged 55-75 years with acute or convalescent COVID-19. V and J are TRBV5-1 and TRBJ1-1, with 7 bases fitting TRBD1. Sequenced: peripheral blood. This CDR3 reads CASSLQGSTEAFF. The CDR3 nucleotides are TGCGCCAGCAGCTTACAGGGGTCCACTGAAGCTTTCTTT.